This T cell receptor beta chain is from a study of T cells in Graves' hyperthyroidism and ophthalmopathy. Researchers took RNA transcripts and amplified the TCR beta CDR3 regions from them. The TCR CDR3 was amplified in a first-round RT-PCR using the HTBI primer set. Each CDR3 protein gets one entry after TCRdb re-called the multiplex PCR reads with MiXCR. The data contain roughly 170,000 distinct CDR3 sequences, 9.4% of them singletons. The V and J ends lost 7 bases and 5 bases respectively, with 29 bases between them. Germline-derived CDR1 and CDR2 are MDHEN and SYDVKM. CDR3 length: 18 amino acids. Extraction of PBMCs used roughly 9.6 ml of fresh peripheral blood. This clonotype was seen repeatedly, ten times or more.

The sequenced sample consisted of blood. The genes are TRBV28 and TRBJ1-1; D is possibly TRBD1 (6 bases). The source of this sequence is a woman aged 18-30 years with Graves' hyperthyroidism that later progressed to Graves' ophthalmopathy. The CDR3 sequence is CASTSVPGGGAVRTEAFF. In nucleotides, the CDR3 is TGTGCCAGCACCTCCGTGCCCGGGGGGGGGGCTGTAAGGACTGAAGCTTTCTTT.